Following are 6 T cell receptor beta chains from one sample sequenced in a study of cytomegalovirus exposure and HLA in healthy donors. This PCR relied on a set of 60 Vbeta primers and 13 Jbeta primers. Libraries were prepared by immunoSEQ multiplex PCR; TCRdb keeps only in-frame clonotypes and omits some of them. The repertoire holds some 91,000 clones, with approximately 80% as singletons. Sequenced input: PBMCs. The origin of the receptors is an older woman in good health and CMV-seronegative.

The chain links TRBV25-1 to TRBJ2-1; 12 nucleotides match TRBD2. From germline, CDR1 is MGHDK and CDR2 SYGVNS. Losses at the gene ends were 4 bases for V and 6 bases for J; bases not matched to a gene: 4. The CDR3 sequence is 15 residues long. The CDR3 is CASSARLAGANEQFF. The DNA for the CDR3 is TGTGCCAGCAGTGCCCGACTAGCGGGGGCCAATGAGCAGTTCTTC.

The chain combines TRBV19 with TRBJ1-1; weak D call: TRBD1 (5 bases). V was clipped by 11 bases and J by 1 base, with 14 bases between them. The CDR3 length is 13 residues. CDR1 is LNHDA, CDR2 SQIVND, per germline (reference sequence). The CDR3 loop reads CAAASTANTEAFF. The CDR3, as DNA: TGTGCCGCCGCATCGACAGCGAACACTGAAGCTTTCTTT.

V gene TRBV25-1 combines with J gene TRBJ2-2, with a tentative D call TRBD1 (5 bases). CDR3 length: 15 amino acids. Germline CDR1 is MGHDK and CDR2 is SYGVNS. Trimming removed 4 bases at V and 6 bases at J, with 15 bases between. CDR3 region: CASSALKDSPGELFF. Here the CDR3 DNA reads TGTGCCAGCAGTGCCCTAAAAGACAGTCCCGGGGAGCTGTTTTTT.

The chain is built from TRBV7-9 and TRBJ2-2; 7 bases match TRBD2. With 1 base clipped from V and 5 bases from J, the junction kept 7 bases outside the gene matches. This CDR3 contains 16 residues. Germline lookup yields CDR1 SEHNR and CDR2 FQNEAQ (reference sequence). The CDR3 is CASSLGLGGSTGELFF. The CDR3 DNA reads TGTGCCAGCAGCTTAGGCCTCGGCGGGAGTACCGGGGAGCTGTTTTTT.

The rearrangement joins TRBV11-2 to TRBJ1-5, with TRBD1 matching over 7 bases. Germline V gives CDR1 SGHAT, CDR2 FQNNGV. Unmatched junction bases numbered 10, after V lost 4 bases and J lost 7 bases. The length of the CDR3 is 15 residues. The CDR3 DNA follows: TGTGCCAGCAGCTCCGCCCCGGACAGGTTCCAGCCCCAGCATTTT. Residues: CASSSAPDRFQPQHF.

This clone was counted once. The genes are TRBV19 and TRBJ2-7, with 9 bases aligning to TRBD1. CDR1 is LNHDA, CDR2 SQIVND, per germline (reference sequence). Losses at the gene ends were 8 bases for V and 2 bases for J; bases not matched to a gene: 4. The CDR3 consists of 13 residues. DNA of the CDR3: TGTGCCAGTCTGGGGACAGGGCCCTACGAGCAGTACTTC. The encoded protein is CASLGTGPYEQYF.